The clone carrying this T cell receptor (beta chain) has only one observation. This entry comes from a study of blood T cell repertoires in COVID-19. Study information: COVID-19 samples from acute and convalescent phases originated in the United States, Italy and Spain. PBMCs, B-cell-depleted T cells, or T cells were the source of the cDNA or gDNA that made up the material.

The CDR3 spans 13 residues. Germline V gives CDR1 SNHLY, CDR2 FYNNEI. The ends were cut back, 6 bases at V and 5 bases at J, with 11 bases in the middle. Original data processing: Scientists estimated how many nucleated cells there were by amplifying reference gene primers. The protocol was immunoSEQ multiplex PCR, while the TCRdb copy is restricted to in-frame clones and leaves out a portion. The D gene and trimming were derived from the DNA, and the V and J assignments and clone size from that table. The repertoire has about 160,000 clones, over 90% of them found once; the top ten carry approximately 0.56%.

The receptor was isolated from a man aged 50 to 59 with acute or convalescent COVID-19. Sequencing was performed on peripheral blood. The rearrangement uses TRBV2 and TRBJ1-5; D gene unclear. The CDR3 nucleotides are TGTGCCAGCAGAATTGAGGTCGATCAGCCCCAGCATTTT. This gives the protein CASRIEVDQPQHF.